This passage covers 11 T cell receptor beta chains from one sample sequenced in a study of shared clonotypes between healthy human individuals (dated by TCRdb to between 2020 and 2021). Library preparation employed the immunoSEQ multiplex PCR assay. In its TCRdb copy, this immuneACCESS table keeps in-frame sequences only and misses some clones. Where compared with another copy, unresolved V genes explain less than half of these, and the others have no known cause. This sample lists around 700,000 clones; roughly 78% were detected once. The ten largest clones add up to 1.8% of the sample. The sequenced sample was memory CD4+ T cells sorted from blood. In light of the paper, this sample's cell subset or site label describes: CD45RA-negative fraction. The receptors come from a woman under 40 in good health.

Of note for this clone: At the DNA level, this CDR3 is encoded by other sequences in the same sample as well. The chain uses TRBV6-6 and TRBJ2-7; D is uncertain. From germline, CDR1 is MNHNY and CDR2 SVGAGI (reference sequence). This CDR3 spans 11 amino acids. The V end lost 6 bases, the J end lost 3 bases, and 6 bases lay between the germline ends. Written as DNA, the CDR3 is TGTGCCAGCAGAGGAAGCTACGAGCAGTACTTC. This translates into CASRGSYEQYF.

V gene TRBV5-1 combines with J gene TRBJ1-2; 7 bases are shared with TRBD1. Germline-derived CDR1 and CDR2 are SGHRS and YFSETQ. CDR3 length equals 15 residues. With 0 bases clipped from V and 0 bases from J, the junction kept 2 bases outside the gene matches. For the CDR3, the DNA is TGCGCCAGCAGCTTGGGGCAGGGGGCTAACTATGGCTACACCTTC. It encodes CASSLGQGANYGYTF.

The chain is built from TRBV19 and TRBJ1-5; D uncertain. Germline-derived CDR1 and CDR2 are LNHDA and SQIVND (reference sequence). The CDR3 length is 15 residues. The V and J ends lost 5 bases and 3 bases respectively, with 14 bases between them. The CDR3 protein is CASSQAAGFNQPQHF. The CDR3 DNA follows: TGTGCCAGTAGTCAGGCGGCGGGTTTCAATCAGCCCCAGCATTTT.

The chain is built from TRBV9 and TRBJ2-1; D might be TRBD2 (6 bases). Germline CDR1 reads SGDLS; CDR2 reads YYNGEE. The CDR3 extends over 16 amino acids. V dropped 4 bases and J dropped 0 bases, with 14 bases sitting between them. The CDR3: CASSPHRRDSYNEQFF. DNA for the CDR3: TGTGCCAGCAGCCCCCATCGGCGGGACTCCTACAATGAGCAGTTCTTC. The full variable domain, rest sourced from reference TRBV9 and TRBJ2-1, is DSGVTQTPKHLITATGQRVTLRCSPRSGDLSVYWYQQSLDQGLQFLIQYYNGEERAKGNILERFSAQQFPDLHSELNLSSLELGDSALYFCASSPHRRDSYNEQFFGPGTRLTVL.

The chain has TRBV23-1 and TRBJ1-5; 8 positions agree with TRBD1. TRBV23-1 is marked as an open reading frame, function uncertain. V shed 4 bases and J 6 bases; nucleotides not matched to a gene: 5. This CDR3 has 14 residues. The DNA for the CDR3 is TGCGCCAGCAGTCGACAGGGGAACGGTCAGCCCCAGCATTTT. Encoded protein: CASSRQGNGQPQHF.

This clone was counted once. V and J are TRBV5-1 and TRBJ2-1; 8 nucleotides agree with TRBD1. The V gene's germline CDR1 is SGHRS and CDR2 YFSETQ. V shed 4 bases and J 8 bases; nucleotides not matched to a gene: 5. This CDR3 has 13 amino acids. CDR3 coding DNA: TGCGCCAGCAGCCACACAGGGGGTTATGAGCAGTTCTTC. The encoded protein is CASSHTGGYEQFF.

CDR3 nucleotides: TGTGCCAGCTCACCACTCACAGGGAGCTACGAGCAGTACTTC. Protein: CASSPLTGSYEQYF. J is TRBJ2-7 and V is TRBV18; possibly TRBD1 for D (6 bases). The ends were cut back, 1 base at V and 3 bases at J, with 10 bases in the middle. Germline V CDR1 and CDR2: KGHSH, LQKENI. The CDR3 consists of 14 residues.

Points on this clone: Within the sample, other DNA sequences also encode this same CDR3. This CDR3 is CASSGNYNEQFF. The DNA for the CDR3 is TGTGCCAGCAGTGGTAACTACAATGAGCAGTTCTTC. The chain employs TRBV25-1 and TRBJ2-1; D gene unclear. V shed 4 bases and J shed 3 bases, with 4 bases lying between them. The germline gives CDR1 MGHDK, CDR2 SYGVNS. This CDR3 has 12 amino acids. Looking up the rest from reference TRBV25-1 and TRBJ2-1 gives the full variable domain: EADIYQTPRYLVIGTGKKITLECSQTMGHDKMYWYQQDPGMELHLIHYSYGVNSTEKGDLSSESTVSRIRTEHFPLTLESARPSHTSQYLCASSGNYNEQFFGPGTRLTVL.

This chain uses TRBV6-5 with TRBJ1-2; unclear D gene. Germline-derived CDR1 and CDR2 are MNHEY and SVGAGI. CDR3 length: 13 residues. The V end was cut by 6 bases, the J end by 2 bases, with 10 bases between. The chain's CDR3 is CASSKGSNYGYTF. The CDR3 nucleotides read TGTGCCAGCAGCAAGGGATCGAACTATGGCTACACCTTC.

This clone came up a few times. The chain is built from TRBV18 and TRBJ1-2; 7 positions match TRBD1. CDR1 and CDR2 (germline): KGHSH, LQKENI. Trimming took 2 bases from V and 2 from J; bases not matched to a gene: 8. The CDR3 is 16 amino acids. The CDR3 DNA reads as TGTGCCAGCTCACCAAGCCAGGGGGAGTGGAACTATGGCTACACCTTC. It encodes CASSPSQGEWNYGYTF.

This chain connects TRBV28 to TRBJ1-5, with 7 bases identical to TRBD1. The CDR3 extends over 17 amino acids. V lost 5 bases to trimming and J lost 0 bases; unmatched junction nucleotides: 10. Germline CDR1 reads MDHEN; CDR2 reads SYDVKM. CDR3 residues: CASSLGQVPYSNQPQHF. CDR3 sequence (DNA): TGTGCCAGCAGTCTCGGACAGGTGCCCTATAGCAATCAGCCCCAGCATTTT.